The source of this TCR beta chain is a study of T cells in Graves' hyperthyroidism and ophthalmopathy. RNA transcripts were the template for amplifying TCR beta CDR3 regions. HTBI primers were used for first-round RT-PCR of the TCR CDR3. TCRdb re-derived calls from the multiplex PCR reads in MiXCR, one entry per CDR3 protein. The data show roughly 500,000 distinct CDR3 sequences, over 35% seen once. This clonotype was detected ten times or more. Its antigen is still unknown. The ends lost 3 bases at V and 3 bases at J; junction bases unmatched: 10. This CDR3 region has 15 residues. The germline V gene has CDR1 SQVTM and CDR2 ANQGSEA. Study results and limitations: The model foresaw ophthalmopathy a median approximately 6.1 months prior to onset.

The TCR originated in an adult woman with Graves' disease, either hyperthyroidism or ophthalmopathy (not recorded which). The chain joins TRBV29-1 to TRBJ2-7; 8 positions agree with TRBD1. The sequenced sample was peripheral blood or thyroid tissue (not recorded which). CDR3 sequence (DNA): TGCAGCGTTGAGGTTCCCCGGGACAGGAACTACGAGCAGTACTTC. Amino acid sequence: CSVEVPRDRNYEQYF.